This passage covers 27 T cell receptor beta chains from one sample sequenced in a study of T cell changes during pregnancy in multiple sclerosis. Method: immunoSEQ multiplex PCR; TCRdb's copy keeps in-frame clones and lacks some. Of tens of thousands of clones in the sample, about 87% were seen once. The source was peripheral blood, collected in the first trimester of pregnancy. These receptors were obtained from a female donor in good health, enrolled as a control in a pregnancy study.

This chain connects TRBV5-8 to TRBJ2-3; the match to TRBD1 covers 11 bases. The length of the CDR3 is 16 residues. J lost 3 bases, V lost 4 bases, and 7 bases had no gene match. Germline lookup yields CDR1 SGHTS and CDR2 YDEGEE. Written as DNA, the CDR3 is TGTGCCAGCAGCCGGACAGGGGGCAGTCCTACAGATACGCAGTATTTT. Its protein product is CASSRTGGSPTDTQYF. Using reference TRBV5-8 and TRBJ2-3 for the parts outside the CDR3, the full variable domain is EAGVTQSPTHLIKTRGQQATLRCSPISGHTSVYWYQQALGLGLQFLLWYDEGEERNRGNFPPRFSGRQFPNYSSELNVNALELEDSALYLCASSRTGGSPTDTQYFGPGTRLTVL.

Here the CDR3 DNA reads TGTGCCAGCAGTAGGGACACCAGTAATCAGCCCCAGCATTTT. Translated: CASSRDTSNQPQHF. This chain connects TRBV27 to TRBJ1-5; a possible D gene is TRBD1 (6 bases). Germline V gives CDR1 MNHEY, CDR2 SMNVEV (reference sequence). The CDR3 contains 14 residues. V lost 5 bases and J lost 4, with 12 bases in between.

The gene calls are TRBV7-9 and TRBJ2-7; D is possibly TRBD2 (5 bases). From germline, CDR1 is SEHNR and CDR2 FQNEAQ (reference sequence). The CDR3 consists of 13 residues. Trimming took 5 bases from V and 3 from J, leaving 11 bases between them. The CDR3 bases are TGTGCCAGCAGCATGGGAGATCACTACGAGCAGTACTTC. The encoded protein is CASSMGDHYEQYF.

The chain carries TRBV5-1 and TRBJ2-5; a weak D match, TRBD2 (5 bases). Germline V gene data show CDR1 as SGHRS and CDR2 as YFSETQ. V lost 3 bases to trimming and J lost 5 bases, with 17 bases between them. The CDR3 consists of 15 residues. As DNA, the CDR3 is TGCGCCAGCAGCTCCCGGGGAGCGGCTCAGGAGACCCAGTACTTC. Translation: CASSSRGAAQETQYF.

The chain has TRBV19 and TRBJ1-1; 7 bases line up with TRBD1. Germline V lookup: CDR1 LNHDA, CDR2 SQIVND (reference sequence). This CDR3 has 16 amino acids. V shed 9 bases and J 3 bases; nucleotides not matched to a gene: 16. The CDR3 loop is CASEPGGDRVHTEAFF. The CDR3 DNA reads as TGTGCCAGCGAACCTGGGGGAGACAGGGTGCACACTGAAGCTTTCTTT.

This clone came up once. This chain connects TRBV13 to TRBJ2-7, with 10 nucleotides matching TRBD1. Trimming removed 5 bases from V and 3 bases from J; junction bases left unmatched: 7. Germline V CDR1 and CDR2: PRHDT, FYEKMQ (reference sequence). This CDR3 comprises 15 residues. The CDR3 nucleotides read TGTGCCAGCAGCAAAACCGGGACAGGGGTCTACGAGCAGTACTTC. Protein: CASSKTGTGVYEQYF. Supplemented by reference TRBV13 and TRBJ2-7, the full variable domain reads AAGVIQSPRHLIKEKRETATLKCYPIPRHDTVYWYQQGPGQDPQFLISFYEKMQSDKGSIPDRFSAQQFSDYHSELNMSSLELGDSALYFCASSKTGTGVYEQYFGPGTRLTVT.

The V call is TRBV30, the J call TRBJ2-3; D remains ambiguous. The CDR3 length is 16 residues. The V gene lost 1 base and the J gene lost 2 bases, with 16 bases spanning the gap. The germline V gene encodes CDR1 GTSNPN and CDR2 SVGIG (reference sequence). The CDR3: CAWSGRIRSPTDTQYF. Here the CDR3 DNA reads TGTGCCTGGAGTGGTCGAATTCGAAGCCCCACAGATACGCAGTATTTT.

The CDR3 loop is CASSQDGGGVAGELFF. In nucleotides, the CDR3 is TGCGCCAGCAGCCAAGACGGCGGGGGGGTCGCCGGGGAGCTGTTTTTT. The chain couples TRBV4-3 to TRBJ2-2; 9 bases agree with TRBD2. J gave up 6 bases and V 0 bases, and 5 bases lay outside the gene matches. The CDR3 spans 16 residues. Germline-derived CDR1 and CDR2 are LGHNA and YSLEER.

V is TRBV20-1 and J is TRBJ2-7; D remains ambiguous. There are 11 residues in the CDR3. The germline V gene encodes CDR1 DFQATT and CDR2 SNEGSKA (reference sequence). Trimming left V 7 bases short and J 3 bases short, with 10 bases between. The CDR3 DNA follows: TGCAGTGTTAAGGAGTACTACGAGCAGTACTTC. This codes for CSVKEYYEQYF.

The J gene is TRBJ1-4, the V gene TRBV30; 7 bases line up with TRBD1. J gave up 2 bases and V 4 bases, and 7 bases lay outside the gene matches. This CDR3 has 15 residues. Germline V CDR1 and CDR2: GTSNPN, SVGIG (reference sequence). The CDR3 nucleotides read TGTGCCTGGATTGGGGCAGGGGGGACTAATGAAAAACTGTTTTTT. It specifies CAWIGAGGTNEKLFF.

This chain joins TRBV30 and TRBJ1-1, with a tentative D call TRBD1 (5 bases). From germline, CDR1 is GTSNPN and CDR2 SVGIG (reference sequence). The CDR3 has 14 residues. Deletions cut 0 bases from V and 3 bases from J, with 11 bases between. DNA of the CDR3: TGTGCCTGGAGTGTTGATGGGGCCTACACTGAAGCTTTCTTT. Amino acids: CAWSVDGAYTEAFF.

The chain couples TRBV14 to TRBJ1-3; the D is unclear. The CDR3 has 12 residues. Germline CDR1 and CDR2: SGHDN and FVKESK. Trimming pared 1 base from V and 8 bases from J, leaving 6 bases between. Here the CDR3 reads CASSQVEHTIYF. CDR3 DNA: TGTGCCAGCAGCCAAGTTGAGCACACCATATATTTT.

The genes are TRBV14 and TRBJ2-7, with 10 positions matching TRBD1. Germline V gives CDR1 SGHDN, CDR2 FVKESK. This CDR3 comprises 13 residues. Trimming removed 3 bases from V and 5 bases from J; junction bases left unmatched: 1. CDR3 residues: CASSQGQGHEQYF. The CDR3 region has the DNA TGTGCCAGCAGCCAGGGACAGGGGCACGAGCAGTACTTC.

The rearrangement links TRBV5-1 to TRBJ1-6; the match to TRBD1 covers 7 bases. V was pared by 5 bases and J by 7 bases, with 6 bases of the junction left unmatched. This CDR3 region has 14 residues. Per the germline V gene, CDR1 is SGHRS and CDR2 is YFSETQ. The CDR3 DNA follows: TGCGCCAGCAGGGCAGGGGGAGCCAATTCACCCCTCCACTTT. Its translation: CASRAGGANSPLHF.

V gene TRBV19 combines with J gene TRBJ2-5; weak D call: TRBD2 (5 bases). The germline CDR1 and CDR2 sequences are LNHDA and SQIVND (reference sequence). Deletions cut 5 bases from V and 3 bases from J, with 10 bases between. The CDR3 consists of 13 residues. This chain's CDR3 is CASSGGGKETQYF. In DNA form, the CDR3 reads TGTGCCAGTAGTGGCGGAGGAAAAGAGACCCAGTACTTC. Complete variable domain (other parts from reference TRBV19 and TRBJ2-5): DGGITQSPKYLFRKEGQNVTLSCEQNLNHDAMYWYRQDPGQGLRLIYYSQIVNDFQKGDIAEGYSVSREKKESFPLTVTSAQKNPTAFYLCASSGGGKETQYFGPGTRLLVL.

The V and J genes are TRBV19 and TRBJ1-5; a weak D match, TRBD1 (5 bases). V lost 4 bases and J lost 2, with 15 bases in between. Germline-derived CDR1 and CDR2 are LNHDA and SQIVND (reference sequence). The CDR3 length is 16 residues. CDR3 amino acids: CASSTARVHGNQPQHF. The CDR3 region has the DNA TGTGCCAGTAGTACCGCCAGGGTTCATGGCAATCAGCCCCAGCATTTT.

The chain combines TRBV29-1 with TRBJ1-1; 7 bases map to TRBD1. Per germline, CDR1 SQVTM and CDR2 ANQGSEA. The V and J ends lost 3 bases and 4 bases, in that order; junction bases with no gene match: 5. The CDR3 has 13 amino acids. DNA of the CDR3: TGCAGCGTTGATCGACAGGGAGGCACTGAAGCTTTCTTT. As protein: CSVDRQGGTEAFF.

The chain is built from TRBV12-5 and TRBJ2-5; no definite D call. This CDR3 region has 12 residues. Trimming left V 3 bases short and J 4 bases short, with 6 bases between. Germline V gene lookup returns CDR1 LGHNT and CDR2 FRNRAP. In DNA, the CDR3 is TGTGCTAGTGGTTTCGGTGGAGAGACCCAGTACTTC. The encoded protein is CASGFGGETQYF.

DNA of the CDR3: TGTGCCAGCACCGGGTCTGTCCAACCAGATACGCAGTATTTT. This gives the protein CASTGSVQPDTQYF. The chain is built from TRBV9 and TRBJ2-3; D not certain. This CDR3 contains 14 residues. Deletions cut 6 bases from V and 4 bases from J, with 15 bases between. CDR1 SGDLS and CDR2 YYNGEE come from the germline V gene.

The chain couples TRBV7-2 to TRBJ1-2; D might be TRBD1 (6 bases). V was cut by 7 bases and J by 4 bases, with 19 bases left in between. CDR3 length equals 15 residues. The germline gives CDR1 SGHTA, CDR2 FQGNSA. Written as DNA, the CDR3 is TGTGCCAGCAACAAAGGGGGGGCAGTGGTCTATGGCTACACCTTC. It codes for CASNKGGAVVYGYTF.

CDR3: CASSYDRGGTEAFF. CDR3 sequence (DNA): TGTGCCAGCAGTTACGACAGGGGGGGCACTGAAGCTTTCTTT. The J gene is TRBJ1-1, the V gene TRBV6-5; 9 positions match TRBD1. The length of the CDR3 is 14 residues. The V gene end was trimmed by 2 bases and the J gene end by 4 bases; junction bases not matched to a gene: 2. Germline V gives CDR1 MNHEY, CDR2 SVGAGI.

V and J are TRBV7-3 and TRBJ2-5; 7 nucleotides match TRBD2. Germline values: CDR1 SGHTA, CDR2 FQGTGA. The CDR3 loop spans 15 amino acids. Unmatched junction bases numbered 8, after V lost 2 bases and J lost 5 bases. The CDR3 nucleotides read TGTGCCAGCAGCTTAGATGGGGGGGGTGTGGAGACCCAGTACTTC. The encoded protein is CASSLDGGGVETQYF. Full variable domain (rest looked up from reference TRBV7-3 and TRBJ2-5): GAGVSQTPSNKVTEKGKYVELRCDPISGHTALYWYRQSLGQGPEFLIYFQGTGAADDSGLPNDRFFAVRPEGSVSTLKIQRTERGDSAVYLCASSLDGGGVETQYFGPGTRLLVL.

J is TRBJ1-6 and V is TRBV27; 7 bases map to TRBD1. The CDR3 has 14 residues. V lost 5 bases to trimming and J lost 6 bases; unmatched junction nucleotides: 4. The germline V gene encodes CDR1 MNHEY and CDR2 SMNVEV (reference sequence). CDR3 DNA sequence: TGTGCCAGCAGTCCTGACAGGGTTAATTCACCCCTCCACTTT. This sequence encodes CASSPDRVNSPLHF.

V usage is TRBV7-3 and J usage is TRBJ2-5; maybe TRBD2 (5 bases). Germline V gene sequence: CDR1 SGHTA, CDR2 FQGTGA. The CDR3 is 16 residues long. V lost 0 bases to trimming and J lost 1 base, with 12 bases between them. For the CDR3, the DNA is TGTGCCAGCAGCTTAACCCGGGGAACAGCCCAAGAGACCCAGTACTTC. As protein: CASSLTRGTAQETQYF.

The rearrangement uses TRBV7-2 and TRBJ2-5, with a weak D call TRBD2 (7 bases). The CDR3 spans 17 residues. The germline V gene has CDR1 SGHTA and CDR2 FQGNSA. V dropped 1 base and J dropped 6 bases, with 21 bases sitting between them. The chain's CDR3 is CASSLGSWGGAGQTQYF. For the CDR3, the DNA is TGTGCCAGCAGCTTAGGATCTTGGGGGGGGGCCGGTCAGACCCAGTACTTC.

The chain employs TRBV7-6 and TRBJ2-7, with TRBD2 as a possible D gene (5 bases). Trimming removed 1 base at V and 2 bases at J, with 9 bases between. The CDR3 runs 14 residues. Germline V CDR1 and CDR2: SGHVS, FNYEAQ. In nucleotides, the CDR3 is TGTGCCAGCAGCTTAGGCACGGGGACCTACGAGCAGTACTTC. Its protein product is CASSLGTGTYEQYF.

The J gene is TRBJ1-1, the V gene TRBV7-9; no reliable D call. V was pared by 4 bases and J by 6 bases, with 15 bases between. The CDR3 consists of 14 residues. Germline CDR1 SEHNR, CDR2 FQNEAQ (reference sequence). The CDR3 region has the DNA TGTGCCAGCAGCTCCCGACTCGACTGGCCTGAAGCTTTCTTT. The encoded protein is CASSSRLDWPEAFF.